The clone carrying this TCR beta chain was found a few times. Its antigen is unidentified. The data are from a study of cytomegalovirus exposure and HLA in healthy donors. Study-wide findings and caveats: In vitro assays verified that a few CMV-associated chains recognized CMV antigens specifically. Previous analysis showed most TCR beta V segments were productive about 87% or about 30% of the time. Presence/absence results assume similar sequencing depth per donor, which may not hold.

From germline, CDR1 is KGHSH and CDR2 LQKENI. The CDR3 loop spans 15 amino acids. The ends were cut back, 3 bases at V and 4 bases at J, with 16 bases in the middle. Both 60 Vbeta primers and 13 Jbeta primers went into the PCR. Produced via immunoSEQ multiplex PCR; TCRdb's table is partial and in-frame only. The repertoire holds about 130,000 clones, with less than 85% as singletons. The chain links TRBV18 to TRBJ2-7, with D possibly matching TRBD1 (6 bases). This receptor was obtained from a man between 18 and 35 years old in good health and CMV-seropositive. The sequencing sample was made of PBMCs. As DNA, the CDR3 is TGTGCCAGCTCACCGTCAGGGACAAAAAAATACGAGCAGTACTTC. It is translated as CASSPSGTKKYEQYF.